A single sample is the source of the 16 T cell receptor beta chains below, sequenced in a study of T cells in Graves' hyperthyroidism and ophthalmopathy. The TCR beta CDR3 regions underwent amplification using RNA transcripts as the source. HTBI primers were employed in a first-round RT-PCR of the TCR CDR3. Each CDR3 protein is one row after TCRdb ran MiXCR on the multiplex PCR reads. The profile shows a few hundred thousand distinct CDR3 sequences, about 20% of them singletons. The specimen sequenced was blood. These receptors originate from a woman in her seventies with Graves' ophthalmopathy.

This clonotype was detected ten times or more. The chain couples TRBV10-3 to TRBJ2-3; 8 positions match TRBD2. The V gene's germline CDR1 is ENHRY and CDR2 SYGVKD. Trimming removed 5 bases from V and 4 bases from J; junction bases left unmatched: 2. This CDR3 is built from 13 residues. CDR3 coding DNA: TGTGCCATCAGTACCGGGGGGGCAGATACGCAGTATTTT. Protein sequence: CAISTGGADTQYF.

The chain employs TRBV11-2 and TRBJ2-7, with TRBD1 identical over 10 bases. Germline CDR1 and CDR2: SGHAT and FQNNGV. V shed 5 bases, J shed 4 bases, and the junction held 5 bases outside the gene matches. This CDR3 comprises 14 residues. The CDR3 DNA is TGTGCCAGCAGCATCGGGACAGGGGTATACGAGCAGTACTTC. This encodes CASSIGTGVYEQYF.

The V gene is TRBV27, the J gene TRBJ2-3; maybe TRBD1 (6 bases). Germline V gene sequence: CDR1 MNHEY, CDR2 SMNVEV (reference sequence). V was pared by 0 bases and J by 5 bases, with 9 bases between. The CDR3 length is 14 residues. The CDR3 sequence is CASSLSRGGDTQYF. As DNA, the CDR3 is TGTGCCAGCAGTTTATCCAGGGGTGGAGATACGCAGTATTTT.

This clonotype appeared many times. The chain links TRBV7-3 to TRBJ2-1, with unresolved D. V was clipped by 2 bases and J by 4 bases, with 9 bases between them. This CDR3 comprises 14 residues. Germline V CDR1 and CDR2: SGHTA, FQGTGA. CDR3: CASSLDPPYNEQFF. CDR3 DNA: TGTGCCAGCAGCTTAGATCCCCCATACAATGAGCAGTTCTTC. Using reference TRBV7-3 and TRBJ2-1 for the parts outside the CDR3, the full variable domain is GAGVSQTPSNKVTEKGKYVELRCDPISGHTALYWYRQSLGQGPEFLIYFQGTGAADDSGLPNDRFFAVRPEGSVSTLKIQRTERGDSAVYLCASSLDPPYNEQFFGPGTRLTVL.

In DNA form, the CDR3 reads TGTGCCAGTTCCCCGGACGGAACTAGGGAGCAGTTCTTC. Translated, it gives CASSPDGTREQFF. This sequence joins TRBV28 and TRBJ2-1, with D possibly TRBD2 on 5 matching bases. There are 13 residues in the CDR3. Per germline, CDR1 MDHEN and CDR2 SYDVKM. V lost 9 bases, J lost 10 bases, and 19 bases lay in between. Complete variable domain (other parts from reference TRBV28 and TRBJ2-1): DVKVTQSSRYLVKRTGEKVFLECVQDMDHENMFWYRQDPGLGLRLIYFSYDVKMKEKGDIPEGYSVSREKKERFSLILESASTNQTSMYLCASSPDGTREQFFGPGTRLTVL.

The sample holds a few counts of this clonotype. This chain joins TRBV7-9 and TRBJ1-2; D is unresolved. Germline assignment: CDR1 SEHNR and CDR2 FQNEAQ (reference sequence). This CDR3 spans 16 amino acids. With 2 bases removed from V and 4 bases from J, the gap between germline ends came to 17 bases. CDR3 sequence reads: CASSLRSEIDGYGYTF. DNA of the CDR3: TGTGCCAGCAGCTTAAGGTCTGAAATAGACGGCTATGGCTACACCTTC.

Only a few counts were recorded for this clonotype. The CDR3 nucleotides are TGTGCCAGCAGCGTAAGGGGGACTAGCGGAGGGGATGAGCAGTTCTTC. It yields the protein CASSVRGTSGGDEQFF. This rearrangement joins TRBV9 to TRBJ2-1; TRBD2 agrees at 11 bases. V lost 1 base, J lost 8 bases, and 8 bases stayed unmatched. Per the germline V gene, CDR1 is SGDLS and CDR2 is YYNGEE. CDR3 length: 16 residues.

There are a few counts of this clonotype. The chain couples TRBV5-1 to TRBJ1-5; 9 bases align to TRBD1. Germline CDR1 and CDR2: SGHRS and YFSETQ. The CDR3 has 15 amino acids. Germline trimming cut 3 bases from V and 2 bases from J; bases unmatched to any gene: 3. The chain's CDR3 is CASSYRQGGNQPQHF. The DNA of the CDR3 is TGCGCCAGCAGCTATCGACAGGGGGGCAATCAGCCCCAGCATTTT.

This chain uses TRBV5-6 with TRBJ2-1; maybe TRBD2 (6 bases). The CDR3 spans 15 residues. Germline lookup yields CDR1 SGHDT and CDR2 YYEEEE. Trimming stripped 2 bases from V and 7 bases from J, with 16 bases between. CDR3 loop: CASSFPRDSGNEQFF. The CDR3 DNA is TGTGCCAGCAGCTTCCCCCGGGACTCAGGAAATGAGCAGTTCTTC.

The chain employs TRBV18 and TRBJ2-7; TRBD1 matches at 9 bases. CDR3 length equals 14 residues. V lost 3 bases to trimming and J lost 3 bases; unmatched junction nucleotides: 3. CDR1 is KGHSH, CDR2 LQKENI, per germline. In nucleotides, the CDR3 is TGTGCCAGCTCACCCTGGGACAGGGACTACGAGCAGTACTTC. It encodes CASSPWDRDYEQYF.

This clonotype was detected a few times. The chain employs TRBV20-1 and TRBJ2-5; a weak D match, TRBD2 (6 bases). The ends were cut back, 6 bases at V and 5 bases at J, with 19 bases in the middle. Germline loops: CDR1 DFQATT, CDR2 SNEGSKA (reference sequence). The CDR3 has 14 amino acids. This chain's CDR3 is CSAVFRDSLETQYF. CDR3 DNA sequence: TGCAGTGCAGTGTTCCGGGACTCACTCGAGACCCAGTACTTC.

Many counts were recorded for this clonotype. The chain links TRBV3-1 to TRBJ2-3; TRBD2 aligns across 9 bases. This CDR3 is built from 16 residues. Germline V CDR1 and CDR2: LGHDT, YNNKEL (reference sequence). The V segment lost 3 bases and the J segment 1 base; nucleotides outside the gene matches: 5. CDR3 region: CASSQEAGGRTDTQYF. The CDR3 bases are TGTGCCAGCAGCCAGGAAGCGGGAGGACGCACAGATACGCAGTATTTT.

The table lists this clonotype with a few counts. The genes are TRBV6-1 and TRBJ1-5; 7 bases map to TRBD1. The CDR3 is 15 amino acids. Germline CDR1 is MNHNS and CDR2 is SASEGT. Trimming at V came to 6 bases and at J to 0 bases, leaving 5 bases not matched to a gene. CDR3 in amino acids: CASRKTGNSNQPQHF. The CDR3 nucleotides are TGTGCCAGCAGAAAGACAGGGAATAGCAATCAGCCCCAGCATTTT.

This clonotype occurred many times. J is TRBJ1-1 and V is TRBV3-1, with D possibly matching TRBD1 (6 bases). Germline V CDR1 and CDR2: LGHDT, YNNKEL (reference sequence). Trimming took 3 bases from V and 7 from J, leaving 15 bases between them. The CDR3 extends over 14 amino acids. DNA of the CDR3: TGTGCCAGCAGCCAGACCAGGGGCAGAATTGAAGCTTTCTTT. Translated: CASSQTRGRIEAFF.

A word on this clonotype: The germline gene is not matched at one end of the junction; a read error may be the cause. J is TRBJ2-3 and V is TRBV20-1; 7 bases line up with TRBD2. CDR1 and CDR2 (germline): DFQATT, SNEGSKA (reference sequence). The CDR3 is made up of 14 amino acids. The CDR3 bases are TGCAGTACTAGAGGTGCGGGAGTCAGAGATACGCAGTATTTT. Its protein product is CSTRGAGVRDTQYF.

The chain uses TRBV3-1 and TRBJ1-1, with D maybe TRBD1 (5 bases). Trimming removed 0 bases from V and 1 base from J, with 6 bases in between. Germline V gene sequence: CDR1 LGHDT, CDR2 YNNKEL (reference sequence). The CDR3 has 14 residues. CDR3 in amino acids: CASSQDGTNTEAFF. CDR3 coding DNA: TGTGCCAGCAGCCAAGATGGGACGAACACTGAAGCTTTCTTT. The full variable domain, with the rest looked up from reference TRBV3-1 and TRBJ1-1, is DTAVSQTPKYLVTQMGNDKSIKCEQNLGHDTMYWYKQDSKKFLKIMFSYNNKELIINETVPNRFSPKSPDKAHLNLHINSLELGDSAVYFCASSQDGTNTEAFFGQGTRLTVV.